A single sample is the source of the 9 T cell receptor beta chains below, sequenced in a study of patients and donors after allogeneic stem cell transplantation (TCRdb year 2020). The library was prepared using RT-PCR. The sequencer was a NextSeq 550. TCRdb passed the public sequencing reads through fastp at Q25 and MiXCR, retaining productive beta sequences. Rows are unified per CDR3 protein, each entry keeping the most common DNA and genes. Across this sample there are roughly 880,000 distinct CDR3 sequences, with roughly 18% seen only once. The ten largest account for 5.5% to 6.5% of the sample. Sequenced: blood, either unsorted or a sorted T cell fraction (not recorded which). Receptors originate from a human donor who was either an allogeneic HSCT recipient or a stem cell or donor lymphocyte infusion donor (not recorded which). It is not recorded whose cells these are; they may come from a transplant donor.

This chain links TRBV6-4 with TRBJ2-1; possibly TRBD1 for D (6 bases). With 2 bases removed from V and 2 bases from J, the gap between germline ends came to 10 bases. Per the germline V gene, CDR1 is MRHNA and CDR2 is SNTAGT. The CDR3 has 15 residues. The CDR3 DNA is TGTGCCAGCAGTGACGGCACAGGGCCCTACAATGAGCAGTTCTTC. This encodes CASSDGTGPYNEQFF.

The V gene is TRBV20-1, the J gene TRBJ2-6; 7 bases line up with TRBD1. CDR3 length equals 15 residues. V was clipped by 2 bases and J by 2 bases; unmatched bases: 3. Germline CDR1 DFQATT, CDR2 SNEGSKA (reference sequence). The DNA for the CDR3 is TGCAGTGCTAGATATGACAGGGCTGGGGCCAACGTCCTGACTTTC. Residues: CSARYDRAGANVLTF.

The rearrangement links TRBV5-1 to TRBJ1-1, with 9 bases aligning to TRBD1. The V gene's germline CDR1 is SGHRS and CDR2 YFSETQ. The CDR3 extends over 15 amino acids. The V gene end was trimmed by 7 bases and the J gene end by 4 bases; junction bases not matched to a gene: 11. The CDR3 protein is CASATTGTGPTEAFF. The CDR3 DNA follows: TGCGCCAGCGCCACCACCGGGACAGGGCCCACTGAAGCTTTCTTT.

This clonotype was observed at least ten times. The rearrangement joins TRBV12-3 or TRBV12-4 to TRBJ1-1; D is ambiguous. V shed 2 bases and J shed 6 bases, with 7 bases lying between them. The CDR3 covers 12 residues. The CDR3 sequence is CASSLSQPEAFF. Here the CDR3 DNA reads TGTGCCAGCAGTTTATCGCAGCCTGAAGCTTTCTTT.

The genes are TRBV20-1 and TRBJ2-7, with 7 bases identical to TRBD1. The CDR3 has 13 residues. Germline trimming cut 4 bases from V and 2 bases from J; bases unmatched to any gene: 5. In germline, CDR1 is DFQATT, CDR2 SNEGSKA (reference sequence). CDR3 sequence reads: CSATRDRPYEQYF. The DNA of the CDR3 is TGCAGTGCTACCCGGGACAGACCCTACGAGCAGTACTTC.

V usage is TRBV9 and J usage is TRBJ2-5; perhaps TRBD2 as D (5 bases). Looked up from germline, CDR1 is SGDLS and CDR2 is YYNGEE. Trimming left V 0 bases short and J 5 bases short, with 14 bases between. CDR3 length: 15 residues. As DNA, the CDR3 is TGTGCCAGCAGCGTAGAACAGCAACGAGGGGAGACCCAGTACTTC. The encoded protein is CASSVEQQRGETQYF. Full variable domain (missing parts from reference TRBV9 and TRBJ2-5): DSGVTQTPKHLITATGQRVTLRCSPRSGDLSVYWYQQSLDQGLQFLIQYYNGEERAKGNILERFSAQQFPDLHSELNLSSLELGDSALYFCASSVEQQRGETQYFGPGTRLLVL.

The CDR3 is CSARDRGRLHNSPLHF. Here the CDR3 DNA reads TGCAGTGCTAGAGACAGGGGGCGTTTACATAATTCACCCCTCCACTTT. This chain links TRBV20-1 with TRBJ1-6, with 8 bases lining up with TRBD1. Germline V gene sequence: CDR1 DFQATT, CDR2 SNEGSKA (reference sequence). Germline trimming cut 0 bases from V and 5 bases from J; bases unmatched to any gene: 6. CDR3 length equals 16 residues.

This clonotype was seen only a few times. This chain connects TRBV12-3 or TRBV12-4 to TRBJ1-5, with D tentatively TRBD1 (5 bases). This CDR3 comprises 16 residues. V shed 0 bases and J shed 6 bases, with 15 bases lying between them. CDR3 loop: CASSLAGPGEGQPQHF. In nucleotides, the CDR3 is TGTGCCAGCAGTTTAGCGGGACCCGGAGAGGGTCAGCCCCAGCATTTT.

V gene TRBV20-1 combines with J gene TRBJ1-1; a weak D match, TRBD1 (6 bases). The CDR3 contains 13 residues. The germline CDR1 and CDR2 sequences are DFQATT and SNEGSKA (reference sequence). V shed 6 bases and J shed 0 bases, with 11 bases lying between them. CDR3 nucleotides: TGCAGTGCACGACAGGTGATGAACACTGAAGCTTTCTTT. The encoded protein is CSARQVMNTEAFF.